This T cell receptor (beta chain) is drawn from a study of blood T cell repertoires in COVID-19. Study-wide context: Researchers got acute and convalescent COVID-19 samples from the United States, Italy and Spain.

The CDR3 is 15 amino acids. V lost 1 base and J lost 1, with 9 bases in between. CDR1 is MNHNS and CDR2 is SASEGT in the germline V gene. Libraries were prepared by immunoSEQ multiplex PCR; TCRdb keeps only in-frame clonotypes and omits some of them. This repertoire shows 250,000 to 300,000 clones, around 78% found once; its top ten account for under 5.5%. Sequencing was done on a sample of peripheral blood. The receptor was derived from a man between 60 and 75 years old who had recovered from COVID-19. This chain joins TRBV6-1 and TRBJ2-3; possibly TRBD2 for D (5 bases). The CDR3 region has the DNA TGTGCCAGCAGTGAAGGGACTCGGGGCACAGATACGCAGTATTTT. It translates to CASSEGTRGTDTQYF.